The 19 T cell receptor beta chains reported below all come from one sample, sequenced in a study of blood T cell repertoires in COVID-19. Using immunoSEQ multiplex PCR, the repertoire was profiled, and TCRdb retains in-frame clones only, with some absent. The data contain just over 250,000 clones, roughly 90% of them singletons. The specimen was peripheral blood. The receptors here all came from a man aged 60-69 years who had recovered from COVID-19.

This chain joins TRBV10-3 and TRBJ2-7; D is undetermined. This CDR3 has 11 amino acids. V was cut by 8 bases and J by 3 bases, with 8 bases left in between. Germline V gives CDR1 ENHRY, CDR2 SYGVKD. The CDR3 nucleotides read TGTGCCATCTCCCCGTTCTACGAGCAGTACTTC. Translated, it gives CAISPFYEQYF.

The DNA of the CDR3 is TGCGCCAGCAGCGCCACAGGGACCTCCTACAATGAGCAGTTCTTC. This translates into CASSATGTSYNEQFF. The chain joins TRBV5-1 to TRBJ2-1; TRBD1 is a possible D gene (6 bases). The CDR3 is made up of 15 amino acids. In germline, CDR1 is SGHRS, CDR2 YFSETQ. V lost 4 bases to trimming and J lost 0 bases, with 11 bases between them.

J is TRBJ1-1 and V is TRBV5-1; D possibly corresponds to TRBD1 (5 bases). The CDR3 sequence is 17 residues long. The ends were cut back, 3 bases at V and 6 bases at J, with 24 bases in the middle. From germline, CDR1 is SGHRS and CDR2 YFSETQ. Written as DNA, the CDR3 is TGCGCCAGCAGCTCCCCCAGGCTGCGGGGGGAGAGCTCTGAAGCTTTCTTT. Translating it yields CASSSPRLRGESSEAFF.

The rearrangement uses TRBV27 and TRBJ1-5; 11 bases are a match to TRBD1. Trimming removed 8 bases from V and 6 bases from J; junction bases left unmatched: 21. The CDR3 has 19 amino acids. Germline V lookup: CDR1 MNHEY, CDR2 SMNVEV (reference sequence). CDR3 protein: CASGTRTGGLIPRGQPQHF. The DNA for the CDR3 is TGTGCCAGCGGAACCCGGACAGGGGGCTTAATTCCCAGGGGTCAGCCCCAGCATTTT.

The chain combines TRBV5-1 with TRBJ2-3; 14 bases align to TRBD2. This CDR3 contains 17 residues. The junction had 6 bases not matched to a gene; V was cut back by 4 bases and J by 2 bases. Germline lookup yields CDR1 SGHRS and CDR2 YFSETQ. This CDR3 is CASSRGLAGAPTDTQYF. CDR3 DNA sequence: TGCGCCAGCAGCCGGGGACTAGCGGGGGCCCCCACAGATACGCAGTATTTT.

This clone came up once. This rearrangement joins TRBV27 to TRBJ1-6, with D uncertain. Germline CDR1 and CDR2: MNHEY and SMNVEV (reference sequence). CDR3 length equals 17 residues. Trimming removed 2 bases from V and 7 bases from J, with 18 bases in between. The CDR3 here is CASSLHKNAAGNSPLHF. In DNA, the CDR3 is TGTGCCAGCAGTTTACATAAAAACGCCGCGGGGAATTCACCCCTCCACTTT.

This clone was picked up a small number of times. This sequence joins TRBV19 and TRBJ1-3; the D gene is possibly TRBD1 (5 bases). This CDR3 region has 13 residues. Germline loops: CDR1 LNHDA, CDR2 SQIVND (reference sequence). The ends were cut back, 5 bases at V and 2 bases at J, with 7 bases in the middle. CDR3 sequence (DNA): TGTGCCAGTAGTGTGACAGCTGGAAACACCATATATTTT. This gives the protein CASSVTAGNTIYF.

This clone was counted between two and nine times. The chain has TRBV5-5 and TRBJ2-7; no firm D call. Germline V CDR1 and CDR2: SGHKS, YYEKEE (reference sequence). The CDR3 length is 15 residues. The V gene lost 0 bases and the J gene lost 0 bases, with 10 bases spanning the gap. CDR3 region: CASSLARTSSYEQYF. The CDR3 nucleotides read TGTGCCAGCAGCTTGGCCAGAACAAGCTCCTACGAGCAGTACTTC.

The V gene is TRBV6-1, the J gene TRBJ2-1; a weak D match, TRBD2 (5 bases). The V and J ends lost 1 base and 0 bases respectively, with 7 bases between them. Germline V gene sequence: CDR1 MNHNS, CDR2 SASEGT. The CDR3 totals 15 residues. CDR3 sequence: CASSEVGSSYNEQFF. Here the CDR3 DNA reads TGTGCCAGCAGTGAAGTGGGGAGCTCCTACAATGAGCAGTTCTTC.

This chain links TRBV4-1 with TRBJ2-4, with 9 bases lining up with TRBD1. Losses at the gene ends were 0 bases for V and 0 bases for J; bases not matched to a gene: 12. The CDR3 has 20 residues. CDR1 and CDR2 from the germline V gene are MGHRA and YSYEKL. CDR3 residues: CASSQDTGQGFALAKNIQYF. CDR3 DNA sequence: TGCGCCAGCAGCCAAGATACGGGACAGGGTTTCGCTCTAGCCAAAAACATTCAGTACTTC.

This rearrangement joins TRBV19 to TRBJ2-3; 10 bases map to TRBD1. This CDR3 region has 16 residues. The germline gives CDR1 LNHDA, CDR2 SQIVND (reference sequence). V trimming: 5 bases; J trimming: 5 bases; junction bases outside the gene matches: 10. CDR3 coding DNA: TGTGCCAGTAGTGCCGGGACAGGGGAGGGTGGAGATACGCAGTATTTT. This encodes CASSAGTGEGGDTQYF.

V is TRBV12-3 or TRBV12-4 and J is TRBJ1-2; 7 bases align to TRBD1. V shed 9 bases and J 2 bases; nucleotides not matched to a gene: 6. This CDR3 spans 13 amino acids. CDR3 amino acids: CASNYRGNYGYTF. CDR3 in DNA: TGTGCCAGTAACTACAGGGGAAACTATGGCTACACCTTC.

The chain employs TRBV18 and TRBJ1-4; 9 nucleotides align to TRBD1. Per the germline V gene, CDR1 is KGHSH and CDR2 is LQKENI. V dropped 6 bases and J dropped 8; count of bases not matched to a gene: 13. CDR3 length: 16 amino acids. The CDR3 DNA follows: TGTGCCAGCTCGTCACAACCCGGGACAGGGAGCGAAAAACTGTTTTTT. It codes for CASSSQPGTGSEKLFF. Complete variable domain (other parts from reference TRBV18 and TRBJ1-4): NAGVMQNPRHLVRRRGQEARLRCSPMKGHSHVYWYRQLPEEGLKFMVYLQKENIIDESGMPKERFSAEFPKEGPSILRIQQVVRGDSAAYFCASSSQPGTGSEKLFFGSGTQLSVL.

The V gene is TRBV6-5, the J gene TRBJ1-4, with D hard to call. The V end was cut by 5 bases, the J end by 5 bases, with 12 bases between. Germline loops: CDR1 MNHEY, CDR2 SVGAGI. The CDR3 consists of 14 residues. The CDR3 DNA follows: TGTGCCAGCAGTACGAGGTTCCCAAATGAAAAACTGTTTTTT. Residues: CASSTRFPNEKLFF.

The chain joins TRBV10-3 to TRBJ2-5; TRBD1 matches at 9 bases. With 3 bases clipped from V and 5 bases from J, the junction kept 7 bases outside the gene matches. This CDR3 contains 15 residues. Germline-derived CDR1 and CDR2 are ENHRY and SYGVKD. The CDR3 protein is CAISDRTGEGETQYF. CDR3 DNA: TGTGCCATCAGTGACCGGACAGGGGAGGGGGAGACCCAGTACTTC.

This chain joins TRBV5-5 and TRBJ2-5; 10 bases match TRBD1. CDR3 length: 15 residues. V trimming: 0 bases; J trimming: 1 base; junction bases outside the gene matches: 0. The germline V gene has CDR1 SGHKS and CDR2 YYEKEE (reference sequence). Here the CDR3 reads CASSLGDRGQETQYF. DNA for the CDR3: TGTGCCAGCAGCTTGGGGGACAGGGGCCAAGAGACCCAGTACTTC.

This clone was recorded only once. This rearrangement joins TRBV5-4 to TRBJ2-1, with 13 bases fitting TRBD2. Germline loops: CDR1 SGHNT, CDR2 YYREEE (reference sequence). This CDR3 has 16 residues. V dropped 1 base and J dropped 9; count of bases not matched to a gene: 7. The CDR3 DNA follows: TGTGCCAGCAGCTTGACTAGCGGGGGGGCCTTTCGTGAGCAGTTCTTC. This gives the protein CASSLTSGGAFREQFF.

The V and J genes are TRBV30 and TRBJ2-7, with D perhaps being TRBD1 or TRBD2 (7 bases each). Germline loops: CDR1 GTSNPN, CDR2 SVGIG (reference sequence). The length of the CDR3 is 13 residues. CDR3 DNA sequence: TGTGCGTGGGGGGGACAGAGCTCCTACGAGCAGTACTTC. Its protein is CAWGGQSSYEQYF.

The chain links TRBV15 to TRBJ1-5; no clear D gene. CDR1 and CDR2 from the germline V gene are LNHNV and YYDKDF (reference sequence). CDR3 length: 14 residues. The V and J ends lost 1 base and 9 bases respectively, with 13 bases between them. As DNA, the CDR3 is TGTGCCACCAGCAGAGGGTCCTCAAACGGGCCCCAGCATTTT. It encodes CATSRGSSNGPQHF.